What follows describes a single T cell receptor beta chain. This sample stems from a study of CD8+ T cells in alopecia areata. The CDR3 extends over 12 amino acids. Trimming took off 4 bases at V and 0 bases at J, with 3 bases between the two ends. CDR1 is PRHDT and CDR2 is FYEKMQ in the germline V gene (reference sequence). RNA was isolated and reverse transcribed to cDNA, the sequencing template. Repertoires were generated with immunoSEQ multiplex PCR, while TCRdb's copy carries only in-frame clones and drops some. In the table there are 110,000 to 150,000 clones, around half of which are singletons. Treatment here: oral pan-JAK inhibitor, 5-10 mg twice daily.

Sequenced material: CD8+ T cells sorted from blood, taken at week 4, from a patient treated with tofacitinib. The sequence derives from a human donor with alopecia areata. The V and J genes are TRBV13 and TRBJ1-1, with no clear D. CDR3 in DNA: TGTGCCAGCAGCTCAGTGAACACTGAAGCTTTCTTT. Its translation: CASSSVNTEAFF.